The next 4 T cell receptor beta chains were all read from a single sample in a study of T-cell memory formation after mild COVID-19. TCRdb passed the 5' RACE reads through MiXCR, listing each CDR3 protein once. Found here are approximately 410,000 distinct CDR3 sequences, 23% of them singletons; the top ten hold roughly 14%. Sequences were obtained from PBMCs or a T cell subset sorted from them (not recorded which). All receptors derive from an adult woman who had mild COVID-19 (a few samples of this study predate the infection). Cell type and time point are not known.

CDR3 sequence (DNA): TGTGCCAGCGCCATCCCTCCCGCAGATACGCAGTATTTT. Amino acids: CASAIPPADTQYF. The J gene is TRBJ2-3, the V gene TRBV7-3; no reliable D call. The V gene's germline CDR1 is SGHTA and CDR2 FQGTGA. This CDR3 comprises 13 residues. Trimming pared 8 bases from V and 4 bases from J, leaving 13 bases between.

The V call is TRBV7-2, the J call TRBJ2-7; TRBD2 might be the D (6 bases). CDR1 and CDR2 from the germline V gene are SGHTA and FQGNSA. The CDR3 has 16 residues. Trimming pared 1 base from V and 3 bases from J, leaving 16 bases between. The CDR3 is CASSLVRSAGSYEQYF. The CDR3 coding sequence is TGTGCCAGCAGCTTAGTAAGGTCGGCGGGAAGCTACGAGCAGTACTTC.

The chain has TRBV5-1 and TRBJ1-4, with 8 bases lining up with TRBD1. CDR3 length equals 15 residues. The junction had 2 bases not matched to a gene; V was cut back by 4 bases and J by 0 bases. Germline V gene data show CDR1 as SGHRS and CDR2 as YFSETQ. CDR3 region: CASSKTGATNEKLFF. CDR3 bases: TGCGCCAGCAGCAAGACAGGGGCAACTAATGAAAAACTGTTTTTT.

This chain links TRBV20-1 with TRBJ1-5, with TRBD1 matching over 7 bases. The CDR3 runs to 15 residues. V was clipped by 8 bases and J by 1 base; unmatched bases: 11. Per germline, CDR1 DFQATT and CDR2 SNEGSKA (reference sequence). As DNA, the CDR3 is TGCAGTTTCCTACCCAGGGGGGTCAGCAATCAGCCCCAGCATTTT. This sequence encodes CSFLPRGVSNQPQHF.